The following is a T cell receptor (beta chain) sequence with its context. In the original processing: Estimation of nucleated cell counts was performed using reference gene primer amplification. Measured with immunoSEQ multiplex PCR; TCRdb has only the in-frame clones, and not every one. V, J and clone size were drawn from that table, and D and trimming were deduced from the DNA. In the table there are more than 85,000 clones, 81% of which are singletons. CDR1 and CDR2 from the germline V gene are SNHLY and FYNNEI. V was pared by 4 bases and J by 4 bases, with 7 bases of the junction left unmatched. The CDR3 covers 16 residues. The data belong to a study of blood T cell repertoires in COVID-19. Study at large: Donors in the United States, Italy and Spain gave samples during acute or convalescent COVID-19. PBMCs, B-cell-depleted T cells, or T cells were the source of the cDNA or gDNA that made up the material.

The sample comprised peripheral blood. V usage is TRBV2 and J usage is TRBJ1-6; 7 bases match TRBD1. The clonotype was recovered from a man aged 80 or over with acute or convalescent COVID-19. Written as DNA, the CDR3 is TGTGCCAGCAGTGGACAGGGAGGAATATATAATTCACCCCTCCACTTT. Translating gives CASSGQGGIYNSPLHF.